This T cell receptor beta chain was profiled in a study of cytomegalovirus exposure and HLA in healthy donors. Broader study findings: In a later analysis, a missense DCLRE1C variant was linked to TCR beta V- and J-gene trimming. Later analysis suggested most CMV-associated TCR beta chains were HLA-restricted. The authors confirmed in vitro that a few CMV-associated chains were specific for CMV antigens.

The CDR3 has 17 residues. In regard to this clone: The antigen is not known.

The study ran its PCR with 60 Vbeta and 13 Jbeta primers. This table comes from immunoSEQ multiplex PCR, and its TCRdb copy is limited to in-frame clones, with some not included. The sample consists of fewer than 250,000 clones, roughly 80% of them appearing once. The sequence derives from a girl under 10 years old in good health and CMV-seronegative. The material sequenced was PBMCs. The V call is TRBV21-1, the J call TRBJ2-7; the DNA was not used to check the table's D call, TRBD2. TRBV21-1 constitutes a pseudogene. The CDR3 sequence: CASSTQWREGLGYEQYF. The CDR3 DNA is TGTGCCAGCAGCACGCAGTGGCGGGAGGGTCTGGGCTACGAGCAGTACTTC.